This TCR beta chain was recovered during a study of blood T cell repertoires in COVID-19. This clone was seen a few times. Trimming left V 5 bases short and J 5 bases short, with 10 bases between. Germline V gives CDR1 LGHDT, CDR2 YNNKEL (reference sequence). This CDR3 is 14 amino acids long. Sequenced by immunoSEQ multiplex PCR; TCRdb stores in-frame clones only, minus some. The sample lists about 15,000 clones; about 80% were seen once. The chain recombines TRBV3-1 (or the pseudogene TRBV3-2) with TRBJ1-6, with a possible D match to TRBD1 (5 bases). This clonotype originated in a man aged 65-85 years with active or convalescent COVID-19. Sequencing used peripheral blood. CDR3 coding DNA: TGTGCCAGCAGCTTCGCGGGGGATAATTCACCCCTCCACTTT. Translation gives CASSFAGDNSPLHF.